One sample yielded the 21 T cell receptor beta chains listed below, sequenced in a study of blood T cell repertoires in COVID-19. Clones were sequenced by immunoSEQ multiplex PCR, and TCRdb holds only the in-frame ones, with some missing. Of more than 200,000 clones in the sample, 88% are singletons; the top ten hold roughly 2.5%. The sample comprised peripheral blood. These receptors were obtained from a woman in her sixties or seventies with acute or convalescent COVID-19.

V and J are TRBV5-8 and TRBJ1-6; D unresolved. The germline gives CDR1 SGHTS, CDR2 YDEGEE. V lost 1 base and J 3 bases, leaving 8 bases between the germline ends. This CDR3 comprises 15 residues. The CDR3 is CASSLREFYNSPLHF. In nucleotides, the CDR3 is TGTGCCAGCAGCTTGCGGGAATTCTATAATTCACCCCTCCACTTT.

This clone was counted a few times. The CDR3 nucleotides are TGTGCCAGTACGGGTTTTGACGCTGAAGCTTTCTTT. It specifies CASTGFDAEAFF. The chain has TRBV19 and TRBJ1-1; D remains ambiguous. The CDR3 has 12 residues. Trimming took off 7 bases at V and 6 bases at J, with 12 bases between the two ends. The V gene's germline CDR1 is LNHDA and CDR2 SQIVND (reference sequence).

This rearrangement joins TRBV5-1 to TRBJ1-2; D may be TRBD1 (5 bases). The CDR3 contains 15 residues. Germline lookup yields CDR1 SGHRS and CDR2 YFSETQ. V was cut by 3 bases and J by 0 bases, with 12 bases left in between. CDR3: CASSWEGQANYGYTF. The DNA of the CDR3 is TGCGCCAGCAGCTGGGAAGGACAAGCTAACTATGGCTACACCTTC.

The CDR3 spells CAWSVSMINGELFF. The DNA of the CDR3 is TGTGCCTGGAGTGTATCTATGATAAACGGGGAGCTGTTTTTT. This rearrangement joins TRBV30 to TRBJ2-2; D is unclear. The CDR3 length is 14 residues. V gave up 0 bases and J gave up 7 bases, with 12 bases separating them. The germline V gene has CDR1 GTSNPN and CDR2 SVGIG (reference sequence). The full variable domain, with the rest looked up from reference TRBV30 and TRBJ2-2, is SQTIHQWPATLVQPVGSPLSLECTVEGTSNPNLYWYRQAAGRGLQLLFYSVGIGQISSEVPQNLSASRPQDRQFILSSKKLLLSDSGFYLCAWSVSMINGELFFGEGSRLTVL.

The rearrangement joins TRBV9 to TRBJ1-2, with a tentative D call TRBD1 (5 bases). The CDR3 sequence is 15 residues long. V was clipped by 0 bases and J by 4 bases, with 13 bases between them. Germline V gives CDR1 SGDLS, CDR2 YYNGEE. The CDR3 sequence: CASSVEGHDRYGYTF. CDR3 nucleotide sequence: TGTGCCAGCAGCGTAGAGGGGCATGACCGCTATGGCTACACCTTC.

The V gene is TRBV7-8, the J gene TRBJ1-5, with D perhaps matching TRBD1 (5 bases). Germline CDR1 is SGHVS and CDR2 is FQNEAQ. V was trimmed by 5 bases and J by 0 bases, leaving 23 bases between them. CDR3 length equals 19 residues. CDR3 region: CASSARFSGIPHSNQPQHF. The CDR3 DNA reads TGTGCCAGCAGCGCTCGGTTTTCAGGGATACCGCATAGCAATCAGCCCCAGCATTTT.

The chain uses TRBV6-5 and TRBJ1-1, with D unresolved. The ends were cut back, 6 bases at V and 1 base at J, with 9 bases in the middle. Germline V gives CDR1 MNHEY, CDR2 SVGAGI. The CDR3 runs 13 residues. The CDR3 DNA sequence: TGTGCCAGCAGCCTAGACCCGAACACTGAAGCTTTCTTT. Translating it yields CASSLDPNTEAFF.

On this clone itself: Other DNA sequences within the sample encode an identical CDR3. The chain recombines TRBV28 with TRBJ2-1; possible D gene TRBD1, 6 bases. In germline, CDR1 is MDHEN, CDR2 SYDVKM. Trimming cost V 3 bases and J 1 base, with 7 bases left between them. The CDR3 has 14 amino acids. CDR3 in amino acids: CASSFRGSYNEQFF. The CDR3 DNA follows: TGTGCCAGCAGTTTCAGGGGATCCTACAATGAGCAGTTCTTC.

This chain joins TRBV6-5 and TRBJ2-3; no reliable D call. CDR1 is MNHEY, CDR2 SVGAGI, per germline. The CDR3 length is 11 residues. Trimming pared 8 bases from V and 6 bases from J, leaving 9 bases between. Here the CDR3 DNA reads TGTGCCAGCCTACGAGATGATACGCAGTATTTT. Encoded protein: CASLRDDTQYF.

The chain employs TRBV11-2 and TRBJ2-1, with D perhaps matching TRBD2 (5 bases). V lost 1 base and J 12 bases, leaving 16 bases between the germline ends. This CDR3 has 14 residues. Looked up from germline, CDR1 is SGHAT and CDR2 is FQNNGV. The CDR3 loop is CASSLALSRDRQFF. The CDR3 DNA is TGTGCCAGCAGCTTAGCCCTTTCGAGGGATCGGCAGTTCTTC.

The chain couples TRBV18 to TRBJ2-1, with D tentatively TRBD2 (6 bases). This CDR3 comprises 15 residues. Germline CDR1 KGHSH, CDR2 LQKENI. Trimming took off 6 bases at V and 3 bases at J, with 15 bases between the two ends. For the CDR3, the DNA is TGTGCCAGCTCCCCCGAGGGCGGGGTCTACAATGAGCAGTTCTTC. It translates to CASSPEGGVYNEQFF.

The genes are TRBV6-2 or TRBV6-3 and TRBJ1-1; tentative D call: TRBD1 (6 bases). Between the trimmed V and J ends, which lost 5 bases and 1 base, there was a span of 11 bases. This CDR3 region has 14 residues. Germline CDR1 and CDR2: MNHEY and SVGEGT. CDR3: CASSNGQTNTEAFF. In DNA, the CDR3 is TGTGCCAGCAGTAACGGACAGACGAACACTGAAGCTTTCTTT.

The CDR3 is CASSLGTGAEYF. The CDR3 region has the DNA TGTGCCAGCAGCTTAGGGACAGGAGCAGAGTACTTC. This chain uses TRBV7-8 with TRBJ2-4; 7 positions agree with TRBD1. From germline, CDR1 is SGHVS and CDR2 FQNEAQ. This CDR3 region has 12 residues. With 1 base clipped from V and 14 bases from J, the junction kept 5 bases outside the gene matches. Drawing the rest from reference TRBV7-8 and TRBJ2-4, the complete variable domain is GAGVSQSPRYKVAKRGQDVALRCDPISGHVSLFWYQQALGQGPEFLTYFQNEAQLDKSGLPSDRFFAERPEGSVSTLKIQRTQQEDSAVYLCASSLGTGAEYFGAGTRLSVL.

This clone was seen a single time. This sequence joins TRBV21-1 and TRBJ1-1. TRBV21-1 represents a pseudogene. There are 16 residues in the CDR3. CDR3 sequence: CASSPMGGRLNTEAFF. Written as DNA, the CDR3 is TGTGCCAGCAGCCCCATGGGAGGCAGACTGAACACTGAAGCTTTCTTT.

This chain links TRBV6-2 or TRBV6-3 with TRBJ2-7; D may be TRBD2 (5 bases). This CDR3 comprises 19 residues. With 3 bases removed from V and 3 bases from J, the gap between germline ends came to 27 bases. Germline V gives CDR1 MNHEY, CDR2 SVGEGT. The DNA for the CDR3 is TGTGCCAGCAGTTATTCAGCAAACCTTGTCGCGGGCGGACGCTACGAGCAGTACTTC. Its translation is CASSYSANLVAGGRYEQYF.

This sequence joins TRBV5-1 and TRBJ1-2; TRBD1 is a possible D gene (5 bases). Germline-derived CDR1 and CDR2 are SGHRS and YFSETQ. V was trimmed by 2 bases and J by 7 bases, leaving 12 bases between them. This CDR3 spans 13 amino acids. CDR3 in amino acids: CASSFLGDSGYTF. The CDR3 DNA reads TGCGCCAGCAGCTTTCTAGGGGATAGTGGCTACACCTTC. The full variable domain, its missing parts supplied by reference TRBV5-1 and TRBJ1-2, is KAGVTQTPRYLIKTRGQQVTLSCSPISGHRSVSWYQQTPGQGLQFLFEYFSETQRNKGNFPGRFSGRQFSNSRSEMNVSTLELGDSALYLCASSFLGDSGYTFGSGTRLTVV.

This chain connects TRBV5-3 to TRBJ1-1; maybe TRBD1 (6 bases). Being an ORF, TRBV5-3 has a function that is uncertain. V lost 4 bases, J lost 1 base, and 17 bases lay in between. This CDR3 is 16 amino acids long. The CDR3 DNA follows: TGTGCCAGAAGCATGAACACCCGACAGGAGAACACTGAAGCTTTCTTT. This translates into CARSMNTRQENTEAFF.

The V gene is TRBV6-2 or TRBV6-3, the J gene TRBJ1-1, with D tentatively TRBD1 (5 bases). Germline-derived CDR1 and CDR2 are MNHEY and SVGEGT. This CDR3 region has 14 residues. V lost 5 bases and J 5 bases, leaving 15 bases between the germline ends. CDR3 coding DNA: TGTGCCAGCAGTCTGGGGCCCAGTAGAACTGAAGCTTTCTTT. It yields the protein CASSLGPSRTEAFF.

The genes are TRBV6-5 and TRBJ1-5; the match to TRBD1 covers 9 bases. J gave up 7 bases and V 2 bases, and 6 bases lay outside the gene matches. The CDR3 is 15 amino acids. The germline CDR1 and CDR2 sequences are MNHEY and SVGAGI. The CDR3 loop reads CASSYAATGGQPQHF. The DNA of the CDR3 is TGTGCCAGCAGTTACGCCGCGACAGGGGGGCAGCCCCAGCATTTT.

CDR3 loop: CSALMFETQYF. The CDR3 DNA follows: TGCAGTGCTCTTATGTTCGAGACCCAGTACTTC. The chain is built from TRBV20-1 and TRBJ2-5, with no clear D. V lost 5 bases and J 5 bases, leaving 9 bases between the germline ends. This CDR3 comprises 11 residues. Germline-derived CDR1 and CDR2 are DFQATT and SNEGSKA (reference sequence).

The chain recombines TRBV28 with TRBJ1-5, with 8 bases aligning to TRBD1. Germline V CDR1 and CDR2: MDHEN, SYDVKM. This CDR3 region has 17 residues. Trimming cost V 2 bases and J 1 base; bases outside gene matches: 7. CDR3 sequence: CASSLVQGAQSNQPQHF. The CDR3 nucleotides read TGTGCCAGCAGTTTAGTTCAGGGGGCTCAAAGCAATCAGCCCCAGCATTTT.